This TCR beta chain originates from a study of blood T cell repertoires in COVID-19 (dated by TCRdb to 2019 to 2021). Some background on the complete study: Samples from collaborators originated in the United States, Italy and Spain and spanned both the acute and convalescent phases of COVID-19. The prospective study material was composed of cDNA or gDNA derived from T cells, B-cell-depleted T cells, or PBMCs. HLA class I and class II types, where available, came from metadata supplied by the sample provider rather than from assay-based typing. Samples were obtained from the ongoing ImmuneRACE study (first 160 participants) and from about 1,300 subjects provided by 6 global collaborators. The repertoires were made available in a free public database intended to serve as a resource for research on the immune response to SARS-CoV-2. Deeply sampled blood TCRbeta repertoires from subjects exposed to, actively infected with, or recovered from COVID-19 were included in the dataset. Nearly every sample came with metadata listing a de-identified subject ID, COVID-19 status, age in years and sex. Results the study describes overall, beyond this receptor: How much clinical and demographic metadata was included differed by source and by participant, and the metadata was provided uncurated.

TCRbeta CDR3 regions were amplified from genomic DNA using the immunoSEQ Assay, a bias-controlled multiplex PCR. Under the source paper's analysis protocol: Nucleated cell counts per sample were estimated from amplification of reference gene primers within the assay. To quantify the absolute abundance of each unique TCRbeta CDR3 rearrangement, sequence reads were collapsed and filtered. Productive Simpson clonality was computed per sample as the square root of Simpson's diversity index over productive rearrangements. As stored in TCRdb, this immuneACCESS dataset retains in-frame rearrangements with V and J assigned. A fraction of the clones does not appear; measured against another copy, unresolved V genes explain less than half of the discrepancy, and the remainder lacks a known reason. V, J and clone size reflect that table, while D and trimming were determined from the DNA. For this sample there are under 300,000 clones; 75% to 85% appear just once. The top ten hold around 5.5% of the sample.

As for this clone: The antigen this receptor binds is unknown. The input lacks base qualities; no much larger clone sits a single base away.

At the junction V is shortened by 4 bases and J by 5 bases; bases outside the gene matches: 11. CDR1 and CDR2 (SGHAT, FQNNGV) derive from the germline V gene. The CDR3 sequence holds 16 residues, the cysteine and phenylalanine included. The CDR3 DNA has 48 bases and is translated from base 1. The collaborating institutions used their own protocols to collect whole blood in K2EDTA tubes. Collaborator samples were shipped for TCRbeta analysis as frozen whole blood, isolated PBMCs, or DNA extracted from either sample type. The chain is made from TRBV11-2 and TRBJ2-3, with 8 central nucleotides matching TRBD1. The source of this sequence is a human donor in a cohort sampled during active COVID-19. Sequenced material: peripheral blood. CDR3 protein: CASSYQRTGRGDTQYF. The DNA reads TGTGCCAGCAGCTATCAGCGGACAGGGAGAGGAGATACGCAGTATTTT.